This T cell receptor beta chain was obtained from a study of cytomegalovirus exposure and HLA in healthy donors. General observations from the study: In all likelihood, a cluster of highly shared sequence variants was a sequencing artifact. In the analysis, some V segments, TRBV6-2 and TRBV6-3 included, were excluded as indistinguishable. 16,951 TCR beta sequences were associated with HLA alleles at 0.05 false discovery rate in a later analysis.

On this clone: The target antigen is unknown.

In the PCR, 60 Vbeta and 13 Jbeta primers were used. Original data processing: The authors later counted about 80 million unique TCR beta chains, roughly 10 million of them shared. The protocol was immunoSEQ multiplex PCR, while the TCRdb copy is restricted to in-frame clones and leaves out a portion. That table furnishes V, J and clone size, whereas the DNA furnished D and trimming. The sample holds fewer than 150,000 clones, 80% seen once. V shed 4 bases and J 2 bases; nucleotides not matched to a gene: 11. The CDR3 is 17 amino acids. From germline, CDR1 is SGDLS and CDR2 YYNGEE. The rearrangement uses TRBV9 and TRBJ2-1; 8 nucleotides align to TRBD2. Sequenced input: PBMCs. The sequence came from a man aged 25 to 45 in good health and CMV-seronegative. The CDR3, as DNA: TGTGCCAGCAGCCCACGGGGGAGCGGGAGCGCCTACAATGAGCAGTTCTTC. Translating gives CASSPRGSGSAYNEQFF.